The clone carrying this TCR beta chain was picked up a small number of times. TCRdb re-derived calls from the RT-PCR reads in MiXCR, one entry per CDR3 protein. Of over 350,000 distinct CDR3 sequences in the sample, more than 15% were seen once. These data originate in a study of patients and donors after allogeneic stem cell transplantation. CDR3 length equals 12 residues. V was clipped by 4 bases and J by 8 bases, with 9 bases between them. In germline, CDR1 is DFQATT, CDR2 SNEGSKA (reference sequence). Sequencing was done on a sample of blood, either unsorted or a sorted T cell fraction (not recorded which). The chain recombines TRBV20-1 with TRBJ1-6; D gene unclear. This clonotype was sampled from a human donor who was either an allogeneic HSCT recipient or a stem cell or donor lymphocyte infusion donor (not recorded which). It is not recorded whose cells these are; they may come from a transplant donor. The CDR3 nucleotides are TGCAGTGCTATCCCCACCGATTCACCCCTCCACTTT. Residues: CSAIPTDSPLHF.